Below, 18 T cell receptor beta chains from the same sample are listed, as sequenced in a study of beta chain features in type 1 diabetes. Study-wide findings and caveats: In every one of the four CD4+ subsets, TCRB CDR3s were moderately but significantly shorter in Type 1 diabetes patients.

These receptors are not linked to any known antigen. Reverse transcription of all isolated RNA meant that expressed TCRB transcripts were sequenced. Assay used: immunoSEQ multiplex PCR; TCRdb lists only in-frame clones, some missing. Among 250,000 to 350,000 clones, approximately 15% were seen once, and the ten largest hold 0.017%. Source material: naive CD4+ T cells from blood. The receptors here all came from a man aged 30 to 45 with type 1 diabetes.

The chain's CDR3 is CASSQGGQKAETQYF. CDR3 DNA sequence: TGCGCCAGCAGCCAAGGAGGACAGAAGGCGGAGACCCAGTACTTC. The chain couples TRBV5-1 to TRBJ2-5, with D possibly TRBD1 on 6 matching bases. Between the trimmed V and J ends, which lost 4 bases and 5 bases, there was a span of 18 bases. The CDR3 sequence is 15 residues long. Germline lookup yields CDR1 SGHRS and CDR2 YFSETQ.

The chain joins TRBV7-9 to TRBJ2-5, with D maybe TRBD2 (7 bases). CDR1 is SEHNR and CDR2 is FQNEAQ in the germline V gene (reference sequence). The V end lost 5 bases, the J end lost 4 bases, and 17 bases lay between the germline ends. The CDR3 loop spans 15 amino acids. The CDR3 is CASSPSLGGGETQYF. The DNA of the CDR3 is TGTGCCAGCAGCCCCTCGTTGGGAGGGGGAGAGACCCAGTACTTC.

The rearrangement uses TRBV19 and TRBJ1-5; no firm D call. The CDR3 covers 12 residues. The germline CDR1 and CDR2 sequences are LNHDA and SQIVND (reference sequence). V shed 4 bases and J shed 4 bases, with 5 bases lying between them. The CDR3 nucleotides are TGTGCCAGTAGTAAAGCAAATCAGCCCCAGCATTTT. It codes for CASSKANQPQHF.

This CDR3 is CASSEGAAQETQYF. The CDR3 DNA reads as TGTGCCAGCAGTGAAGGGGCAGCCCAAGAGACCCAGTACTTC. V and J are TRBV6-1 and TRBJ2-5; no clear D gene. Looked up from germline, CDR1 is MNHNS and CDR2 is SASEGT. V gave up 1 base and J gave up 1 base, with 7 bases separating them. The CDR3 runs to 14 residues.

This clone was counted a few times. The chain carries TRBV4-2 and TRBJ2-2; TRBD2 agrees at 13 bases. Germline trimming cut 1 base from V and 2 bases from J; bases unmatched to any gene: 4. CDR1 and CDR2 from the germline V gene are LGHNA and YNFKEQ. The CDR3 totals 18 residues. CDR3: CASSQGLAGGLNTGELFF. CDR3 coding DNA: TGTGCCAGCAGCCAAGGACTAGCGGGAGGTCTAAACACCGGGGAGCTGTTTTTT.

The chain uses TRBV5-4 and TRBJ2-3, with TRBD1 as a possible D gene (6 bases). The V end lost 7 bases, the J end lost 7 bases, and 16 bases lay between the germline ends. CDR1 SGHNT and CDR2 YYREEE come from the germline V gene (reference sequence). CDR3 length: 13 residues. CDR3 loop: CASGIRDTYTQYF. In DNA form, the CDR3 reads TGTGCCAGCGGAATACGGGACACTTATACGCAGTATTTT.

The chain employs TRBV7-9 and TRBJ1-4, with D possibly matching TRBD1 (5 bases). This CDR3 is built from 14 residues. Per germline, CDR1 SEHNR and CDR2 FQNEAQ (reference sequence). Trimming took 0 bases from V and 4 from J, leaving 6 bases between them. The CDR3 nucleotides are TGTGCCAGCAGCTTAGCAAGGGGTAATGAAAAACTGTTTTTT. It codes for CASSLARGNEKLFF.

This clone was recorded at least ten times. J is TRBJ2-1 and V is TRBV7-9; TRBD2 agrees at 9 bases. Germline assignment: CDR1 SEHNR and CDR2 FQNEAQ (reference sequence). The V and J ends lost 2 bases and 14 bases, in that order; junction bases with no gene match: 10. This CDR3 is built from 14 residues. The CDR3 loop is CASSLMREGPRKFF. For the CDR3, the DNA is TGTGCCAGCAGCTTAATGCGGGAGGGACCGCGGAAGTTCTTC.

This chain links TRBV7-3 with TRBJ1-2, with D hard to call. V lost 1 base to trimming and J lost 4 bases, with 10 bases between them. CDR1 and CDR2 (germline): SGHTA, FQGTGA. CDR3 length equals 14 residues. In DNA form, the CDR3 reads TGTGCCAGCAGCTTAAAGACGGCGGGCTATGGCTACACCTTC. Protein sequence: CASSLKTAGYGYTF.

The chain employs TRBV18 and TRBJ2-5, with TRBD1 matching over 8 bases. The DNA end is more similar to TRBJ2-7, so the J call may be wrong. Per germline, CDR1 KGHSH and CDR2 LQKENI. This CDR3 is 14 amino acids long. The CDR3 DNA reads TGTGCCAGCTCACCAACTACAGGGGGTAACGAGCAGTACTTC. Its translation is CASSPTTGGNEQYF.

This clone was seen more than once but under ten times. V usage is TRBV7-9 and J usage is TRBJ1-2; D is uncertain. CDR3 length: 15 amino acids. Germline V CDR1 and CDR2: SEHNR, FQNEAQ (reference sequence). The V gene lost 5 bases and the J gene lost 0 bases, with 13 bases spanning the gap. The CDR3 sequence is CASSESGGPNYGYTF. The CDR3 DNA sequence: TGTGCCAGCAGCGAATCGGGAGGGCCTAACTATGGCTACACCTTC.

This clone has just a few counts. This chain uses TRBV28 with TRBJ1-3; D ambiguous. V was shortened by 2 bases and J by 0 bases, with 5 bases between the two germline ends. Germline CDR1 is MDHEN and CDR2 is SYDVKM. The CDR3 extends over 14 amino acids. The CDR3 nucleotides read TGTGCCAGCAGTTTAGGCGGCTCTGGAAACACCATATATTTT. Protein: CASSLGGSGNTIYF.

This chain connects TRBV7-9 to TRBJ2-7, with D maybe TRBD1 (6 bases). Per germline, CDR1 SEHNR and CDR2 FQNEAQ (reference sequence). Trimming removed 2 bases at V and 3 bases at J, with 17 bases between. The CDR3 covers 16 residues. CDR3 loop: CASSLQGHSPLYEQYF. CDR3 DNA: TGTGCCAGCAGCTTACAGGGACACTCCCCCCTCTACGAGCAGTACTTC.

The V call is TRBV28, the J call TRBJ1-1; 10 positions match TRBD1. The CDR3 covers 15 residues. CDR1 and CDR2 (germline): MDHEN, SYDVKM. The junction had 6 bases not matched to a gene; V was cut back by 4 bases and J by 4 bases. Here the CDR3 reads CASSYSGTGVTEAFF. The CDR3 DNA sequence: TGTGCCAGCAGTTATTCCGGGACAGGGGTCACTGAAGCTTTCTTT.

J is TRBJ1-1 and V is TRBV25-1; a possible D gene is TRBD1 (5 bases). Deletions cut 0 bases from V and 4 bases from J, with 12 bases between. The CDR3 is 15 residues long. Germline values: CDR1 MGHDK, CDR2 SYGVNS. This CDR3 is CASSEYSAGRTEAFF. The CDR3 DNA reads TGTGCCAGCAGTGAATATTCGGCAGGGCGCACTGAAGCTTTCTTT.

V usage is TRBV19 and J usage is TRBJ1-2; 7 bases match TRBD1. The V gene's germline CDR1 is LNHDA and CDR2 SQIVND (reference sequence). This CDR3 region has 15 residues. After removal of 7 bases from V and 3 bases from J, the junction contained 11 bases not matched to a gene. This CDR3 is CASTPSGQTYYGYTF. For the CDR3, the DNA is TGTGCCAGTACCCCTTCGGGACAGACCTACTATGGCTACACCTTC.

The CDR3, as DNA: TGTGCCAGCAGTTACGGTAGGAGGGGCTACGAGCAGTACTTC. It translates to CASSYGRRGYEQYF. The gene calls are TRBV6-5 and TRBJ2-7; D perhaps matches TRBD2 (6 bases). Germline lookup yields CDR1 MNHEY and CDR2 SVGAGI. Trimming shortened V by 2 bases and J by 3 bases, and 11 bases separated the two germline ends. This CDR3 has 14 amino acids.

The chain joins TRBV5-8 to TRBJ2-3, with 9 bases aligning to TRBD2. Germline CDR1 SGHTS, CDR2 YDEGEE. The ends lost 4 bases at V and 2 bases at J; junction bases unmatched: 5. CDR3 size: 15 residues. The CDR3 nucleotides read TGTGCCAGCAGCGTACTAGCGGGCCCCACAGATACGCAGTATTTT. Protein sequence: CASSVLAGPTDTQYF. Full variable domain (missing parts from reference TRBV5-8 and TRBJ2-3): EAGVTQSPTHLIKTRGQQATLRCSPISGHTSVYWYQQALGLGLQFLLWYDEGEERNRGNFPPRFSGRQFPNYSSELNVNALELEDSALYLCASSVLAGPTDTQYFGPGTRLTVL.